This T cell receptor beta chain was recorded in a study of blood T cell repertoires in COVID-19. In the study overall: Spain, Italy and the United States supplied samples that represented acute and convalescent COVID-19. Nucleic acid was either cDNA or gDNA, and it came from T cells, B-cell-depleted T cells, or PBMCs.

Per the original data handling: For nucleated cells, counts were estimated from reference gene primer amplification. Sequenced by immunoSEQ multiplex PCR; TCRdb stores in-frame clones only, minus some. V and J calls plus clone size are reproduced from that table; the DNA served to infer D and trimming. In the table there are about 92,000 clones, approximately 85% of which are singletons. V gave up 3 bases and J gave up 4 bases, with 9 bases separating them. Germline CDR1 is KGHSH and CDR2 is LQKENI. The CDR3 spans 13 residues. In its sample, this clone was seen once. The sample has other DNA sequences that encode this CDR3 too.

The gene calls are TRBV18 and TRBJ1-2; D might be TRBD1 (6 bases). This sequence was found in a human donor in a cohort sampled during active COVID-19. Sequenced sample: peripheral blood. The chain's CDR3 is CASSPDRSYGYTF. For the CDR3, the DNA is TGTGCCAGCTCACCTGACAGGAGCTATGGCTACACCTTC.